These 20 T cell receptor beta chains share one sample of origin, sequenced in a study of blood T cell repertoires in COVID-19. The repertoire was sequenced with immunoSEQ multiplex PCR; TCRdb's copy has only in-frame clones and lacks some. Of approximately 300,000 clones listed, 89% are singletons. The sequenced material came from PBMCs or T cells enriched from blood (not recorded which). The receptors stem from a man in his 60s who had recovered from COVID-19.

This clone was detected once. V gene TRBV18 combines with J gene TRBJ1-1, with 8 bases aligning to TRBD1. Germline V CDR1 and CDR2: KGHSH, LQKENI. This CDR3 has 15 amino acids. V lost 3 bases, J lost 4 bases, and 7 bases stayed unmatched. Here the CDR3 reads CASSPGQGTVTEAFF. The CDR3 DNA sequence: TGTGCCAGCTCACCCGGACAGGGAACGGTCACTGAAGCTTTCTTT.

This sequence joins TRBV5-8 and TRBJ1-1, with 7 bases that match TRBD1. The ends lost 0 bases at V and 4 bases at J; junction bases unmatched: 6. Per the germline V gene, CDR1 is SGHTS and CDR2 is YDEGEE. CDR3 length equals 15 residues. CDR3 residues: CASSLAGAGGTEAFF. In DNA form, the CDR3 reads TGTGCCAGCAGCTTGGCTGGGGCAGGGGGCACTGAAGCTTTCTTT. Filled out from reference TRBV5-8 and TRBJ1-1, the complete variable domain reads EAGVTQSPTHLIKTRGQQATLRCSPISGHTSVYWYQQALGLGLQFLLWYDEGEERNRGNFPPRFSGRQFPNYSSELNVNALELEDSALYLCASSLAGAGGTEAFFGQGTRLTVV.

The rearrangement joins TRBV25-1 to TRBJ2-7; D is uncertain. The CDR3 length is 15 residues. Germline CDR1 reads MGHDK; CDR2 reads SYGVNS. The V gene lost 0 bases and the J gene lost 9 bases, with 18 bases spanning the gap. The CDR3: CASSEYNQATDVQYF. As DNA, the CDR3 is TGTGCCAGCAGTGAATATAACCAGGCCACTGACGTGCAGTACTTC.

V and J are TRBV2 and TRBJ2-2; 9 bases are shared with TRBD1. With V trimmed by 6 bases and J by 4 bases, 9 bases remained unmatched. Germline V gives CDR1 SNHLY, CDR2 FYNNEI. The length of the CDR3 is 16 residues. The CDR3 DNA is TGTGCCAGCAGAGGACAGGGGAGTAGTGGCACCGGGGAGCTGTTTTTT. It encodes CASRGQGSSGTGELFF.

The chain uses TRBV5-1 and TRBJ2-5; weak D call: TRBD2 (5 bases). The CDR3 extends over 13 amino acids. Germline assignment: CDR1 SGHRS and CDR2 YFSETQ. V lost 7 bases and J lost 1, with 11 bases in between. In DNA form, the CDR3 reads TGCGCCAGCCGCCCTGGGAGCCAAGAGACCCAGTACTTC. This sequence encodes CASRPGSQETQYF.

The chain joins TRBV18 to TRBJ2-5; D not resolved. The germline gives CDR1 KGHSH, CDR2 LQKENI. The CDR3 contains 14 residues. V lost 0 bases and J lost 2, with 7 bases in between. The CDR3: CASSPPVQQETQYF. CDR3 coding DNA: TGTGCCAGCTCACCACCGGTTCAGCAAGAGACCCAGTACTTC.

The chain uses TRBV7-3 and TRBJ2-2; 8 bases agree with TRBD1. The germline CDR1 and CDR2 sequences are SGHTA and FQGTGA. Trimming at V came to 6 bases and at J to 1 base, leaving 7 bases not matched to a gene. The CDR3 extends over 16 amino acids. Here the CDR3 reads CASSQMGQENTGELFF. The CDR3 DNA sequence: TGTGCCAGCAGTCAAATGGGACAGGAGAACACCGGGGAGCTGTTTTTT.

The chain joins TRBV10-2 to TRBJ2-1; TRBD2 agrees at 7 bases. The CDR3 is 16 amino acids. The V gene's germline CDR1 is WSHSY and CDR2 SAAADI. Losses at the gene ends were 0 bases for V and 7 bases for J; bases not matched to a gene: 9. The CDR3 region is CASSESRGRAGNEQFF. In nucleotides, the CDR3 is TGCGCCAGCAGTGAGTCAAGAGGGAGGGCGGGGAATGAGCAGTTCTTC.

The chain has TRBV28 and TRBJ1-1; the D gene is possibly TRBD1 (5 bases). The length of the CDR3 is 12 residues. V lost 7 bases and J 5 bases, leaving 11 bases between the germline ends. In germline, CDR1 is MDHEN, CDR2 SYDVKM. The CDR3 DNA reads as TGTGCCAGCACCGTTAGGGGAACTGAAGCTTTCTTT. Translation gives CASTVRGTEAFF.

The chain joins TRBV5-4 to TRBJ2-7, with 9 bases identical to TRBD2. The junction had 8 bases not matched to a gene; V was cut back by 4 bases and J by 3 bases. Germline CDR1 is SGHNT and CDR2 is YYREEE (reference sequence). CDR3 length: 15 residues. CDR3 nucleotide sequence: TGTGCCAGCAGCCGGGGGGCGGGAGGGGTCTACGAGCAGTACTTC. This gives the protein CASSRGAGGVYEQYF.

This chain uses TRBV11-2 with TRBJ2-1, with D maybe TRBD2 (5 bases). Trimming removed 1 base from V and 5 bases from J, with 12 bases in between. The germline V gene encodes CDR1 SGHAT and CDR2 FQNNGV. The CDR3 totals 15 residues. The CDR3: CASSLGGGLDNEQFF. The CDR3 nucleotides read TGTGCCAGCAGCTTAGGCGGCGGGCTTGACAATGAGCAGTTCTTC.

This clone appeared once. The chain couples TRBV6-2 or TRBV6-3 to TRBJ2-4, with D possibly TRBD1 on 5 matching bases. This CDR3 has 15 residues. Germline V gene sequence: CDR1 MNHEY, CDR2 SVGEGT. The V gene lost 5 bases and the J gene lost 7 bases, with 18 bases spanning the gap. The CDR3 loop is CASSPEGVVRNIQYF. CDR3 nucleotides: TGTGCCAGCAGTCCCGAAGGGGTAGTACGGAACATTCAGTACTTC.

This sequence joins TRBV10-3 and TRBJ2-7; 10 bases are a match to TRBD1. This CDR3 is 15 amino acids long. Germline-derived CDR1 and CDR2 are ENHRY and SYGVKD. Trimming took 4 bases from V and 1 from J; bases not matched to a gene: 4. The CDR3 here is CAISVGDRGSYEQYF. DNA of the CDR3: TGTGCCATCAGTGTAGGGGACAGGGGATCCTACGAGCAGTACTTC.

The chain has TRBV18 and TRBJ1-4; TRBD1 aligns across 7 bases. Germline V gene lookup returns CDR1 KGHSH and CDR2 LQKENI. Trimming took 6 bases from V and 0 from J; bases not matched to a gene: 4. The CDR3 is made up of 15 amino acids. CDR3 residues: CASSGQTPTNEKLFF. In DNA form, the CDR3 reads TGTGCCAGCTCGGGACAGACTCCAACTAATGAAAAACTGTTTTTT.

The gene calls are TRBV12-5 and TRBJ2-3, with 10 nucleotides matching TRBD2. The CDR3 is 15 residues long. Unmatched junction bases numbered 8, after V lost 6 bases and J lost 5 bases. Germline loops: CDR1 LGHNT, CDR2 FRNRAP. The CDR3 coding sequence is TGTGCTAGTGGAAATAGGCTAGCGGGAGTAGATACGCAGTATTTT. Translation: CASGNRLAGVDTQYF.

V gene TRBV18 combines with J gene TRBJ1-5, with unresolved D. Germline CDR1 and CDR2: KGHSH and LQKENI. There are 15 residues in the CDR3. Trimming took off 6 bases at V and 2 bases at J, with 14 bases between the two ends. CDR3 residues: CASSLTPTGNQPQHF. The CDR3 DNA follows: TGTGCCAGCTCCTTAACGCCGACTGGCAATCAGCCCCAGCATTTT.

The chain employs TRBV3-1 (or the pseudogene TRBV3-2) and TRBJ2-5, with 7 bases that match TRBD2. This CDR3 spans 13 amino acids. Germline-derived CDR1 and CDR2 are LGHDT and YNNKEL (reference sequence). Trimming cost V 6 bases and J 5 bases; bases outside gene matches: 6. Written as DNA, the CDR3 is TGTGCCAGCAGGCCACTAGCGACGGAGACCCAGTACTTC. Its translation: CASRPLATETQYF.

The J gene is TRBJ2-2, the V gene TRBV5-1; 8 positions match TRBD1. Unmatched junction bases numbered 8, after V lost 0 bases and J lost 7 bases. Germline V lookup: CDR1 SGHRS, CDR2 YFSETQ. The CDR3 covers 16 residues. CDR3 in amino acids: CASSLVRTGQIGELFF. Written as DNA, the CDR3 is TGCGCCAGCAGCTTGGTCCGGACAGGGCAAATCGGGGAGCTGTTTTTT.

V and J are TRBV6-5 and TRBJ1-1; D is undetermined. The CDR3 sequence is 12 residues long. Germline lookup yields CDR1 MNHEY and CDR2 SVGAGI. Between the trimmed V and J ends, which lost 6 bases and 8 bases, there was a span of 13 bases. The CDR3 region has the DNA TGTGCCAGCAGGGCGAGGCCAGACGAAGCTTTCTTT. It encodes CASRARPDEAFF.

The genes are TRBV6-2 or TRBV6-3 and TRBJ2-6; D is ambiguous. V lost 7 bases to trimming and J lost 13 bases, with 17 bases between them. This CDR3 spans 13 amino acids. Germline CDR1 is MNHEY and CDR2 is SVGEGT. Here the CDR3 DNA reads TGTGCCAGCACCCCAGCTCGTCTCAAAGTCCTGACTTTC. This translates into CASTPARLKVLTF.